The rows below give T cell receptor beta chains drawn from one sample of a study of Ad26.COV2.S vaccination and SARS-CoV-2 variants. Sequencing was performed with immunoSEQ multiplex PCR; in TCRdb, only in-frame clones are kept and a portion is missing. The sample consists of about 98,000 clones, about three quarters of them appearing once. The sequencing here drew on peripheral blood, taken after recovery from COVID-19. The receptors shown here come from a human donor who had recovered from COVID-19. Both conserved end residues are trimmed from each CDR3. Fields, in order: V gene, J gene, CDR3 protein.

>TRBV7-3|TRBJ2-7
ASSLSHSGAYEQY
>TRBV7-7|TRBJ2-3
ASSLDAGSSVHTQY
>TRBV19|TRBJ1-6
ASSTTAGGESPLH
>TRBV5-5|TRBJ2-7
ASSGQYYEQY
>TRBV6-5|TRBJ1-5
ASSMRGMSNQPQH
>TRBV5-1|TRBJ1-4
ASQRELNEKLF
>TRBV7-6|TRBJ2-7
ASSLETGVSYEQY
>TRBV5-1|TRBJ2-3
ASIPGNLQVDTQY
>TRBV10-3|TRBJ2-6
AISEGPGANVLT
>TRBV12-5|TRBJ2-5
ASGFNLQETQY
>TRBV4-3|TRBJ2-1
ASSQEAASYNEQF
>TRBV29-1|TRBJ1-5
SASRGSNQPQH
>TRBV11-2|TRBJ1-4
ASSRGGIEKLF
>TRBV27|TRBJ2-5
ASSLFLAGGIETQY
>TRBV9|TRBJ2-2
ASSVDGTMNTGELF
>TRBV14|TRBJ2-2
VSSQVGGNTGELF
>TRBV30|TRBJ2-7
AWSPLGHTSSYEQY
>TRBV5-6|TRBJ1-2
ASSRGNYGYT
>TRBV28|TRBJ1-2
ASRQGLDGYT
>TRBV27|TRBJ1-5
ASGGGRGNQPQH
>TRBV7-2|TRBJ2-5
ASSLAGLETQY
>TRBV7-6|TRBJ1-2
ASSPLGPYKGYT
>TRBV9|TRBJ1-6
ASSVGPGGESPLH
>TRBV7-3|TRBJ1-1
ASSLQVNTEAF